These T cell receptor beta chains were read from a single sample in a study of early stage breast cancer tumors. Libraries were prepared by immunoSEQ multiplex PCR; TCRdb keeps only in-frame clonotypes and omits some of them. The sample consists of around 40,000 clones, 74% of them appearing once. The sample comprised blood. The receptors shown here come from a person in their sixties or seventies with breast cancer. CDR3s include the opening cysteine and the closing phenylalanine or tryptophan. A D gene is named only where the DNA matches it firmly. For some rows the clone size is stated as once, few or many, or as a class when expanded; others skip it.

v_call: TRBV7-9; j_call: TRBJ2-2; clone_size: .; d_call: TRBD1; cdr3_nt: TGTGCCAGCAGCTTAGGGACAGGGCTCACCGGGGAGCTGTTTTTT; cdr3_aa: CASSLGTGLTGELFF
v_call: TRBV19; j_call: TRBJ2-7; clone_size: few; d_call: .; cdr3_nt: TGTGCCAGTAGTATAACCGGACTGCCCTACGAGCAGTACTTC; cdr3_aa: CASSITGLPYEQYF
v_call: TRBV11-2; j_call: TRBJ2-3; clone_size: .; d_call: .; cdr3_nt: TGTGCCAGCAGCTTAGACCGTGGCAGAGATACGCAGTATTTT; cdr3_aa: CASSLDRGRDTQYF
v_call: TRBV4-1; j_call: TRBJ1-1; clone_size: .; d_call: .; cdr3_nt: TGCGCCAGCGCACTACAGCTCAACTTGAACACTGAAGCTTTCTTT; cdr3_aa: CASALQLNLNTEAFF
v_call: TRBV7-9; j_call: TRBJ2-1; clone_size: .; d_call: .; cdr3_nt: TGTGCCAGCAGCTCCAAACGGGGAAGGGATGAGCAGTTCTTC; cdr3_aa: CASSSKRGRDEQFF
v_call: TRBV27; j_call: TRBJ1-1; clone_size: .; d_call: .; cdr3_nt: TGTGCCAGCAGCCGAAAGACAGGTTACGGTTCTGGTGAAGCTTTCTTT; cdr3_aa: CASSRKTGYGSGEAFF
v_call: TRBV7-9; j_call: TRBJ1-2; clone_size: .; d_call: TRBD1; cdr3_nt: TGTGCCAGCAGCTTTGGCGACAGGGTAAATGGCTACACCTTC; cdr3_aa: CASSFGDRVNGYTF
v_call: TRBV2; j_call: TRBJ2-2; clone_size: .; d_call: .; cdr3_nt: TGTGCCAGCGGGCGGGCCGGGGAGCTGTTTTTT; cdr3_aa: CASGRAGELFF
v_call: TRBV6-6; j_call: TRBJ1-2; clone_size: .; d_call: .; cdr3_nt: TGTGCCAGCAGTTACGAGACAGTTAACTATGGCTACACCTTC; cdr3_aa: CASSYETVNYGYTF
v_call: TRBV4-1; j_call: TRBJ1-1; clone_size: .; d_call: .; cdr3_nt: TGCGCCAGCAGCCAAGGTCAACCCCCCGAAGCTTTCTTT; cdr3_aa: CASSQGQPPEAFF
v_call: TRBV6-1; j_call: TRBJ1-2; clone_size: .; d_call: .; cdr3_nt: TGTGCCAGCAGTGAAGCGACCTCCTTTTTTTATAACTATGGCTACACCTTC; cdr3_aa: CASSEATSFFYNYGYTF
v_call: TRBV28; j_call: TRBJ2-7; clone_size: .; d_call: .; cdr3_nt: TGTGCCAGCAGTTTACGCAGAGGAGAGCAGTACTTC; cdr3_aa: CASSLRRGEQYF
v_call: TRBV4-2; j_call: TRBJ2-1; clone_size: once; d_call: TRBD2; cdr3_nt: TGTGCCAGCAGCCCCGGGACTAGCGGGGACAATGAGCAGTTCTTC; cdr3_aa: CASSPGTSGDNEQFF
v_call: TRBV11-2; j_call: TRBJ1-1; clone_size: .; d_call: .; cdr3_nt: TGTGCCAGCAGCATTTTCATTGGGCGGGGGACTGAAGCTTTCTTT; cdr3_aa: CASSIFIGRGTEAFF
v_call: TRBV2; j_call: TRBJ2-2; clone_size: .; d_call: .; cdr3_nt: TGTGCCACCCGGGGGCCCAATTGGGAGGAGCTGTTTTTT; cdr3_aa: CATRGPNWEELFF
v_call: TRBV5-1; j_call: TRBJ1-1; clone_size: .; d_call: .; cdr3_nt: TGCGCCAGCAGCCCCGTAACGGTAATGAACACTGAAGCTTTCTTT; cdr3_aa: CASSPVTVMNTEAFF
v_call: TRBV18; j_call: TRBJ2-3; clone_size: once; d_call: .; cdr3_nt: TGTGCCAGCTCACCATTGGTTACAGATACGCAGTATTTT; cdr3_aa: CASSPLVTDTQYF
v_call: TRBV11-3; j_call: TRBJ2-2; clone_size: few; d_call: TRBD1; cdr3_nt: TGTGCCAGCAGCTTAACAGGGGTGGGCACCGGGGAGCTGTTTTTT; cdr3_aa: CASSLTGVGTGELFF
v_call: TRBV9; j_call: TRBJ2-3; clone_size: .; d_call: .; cdr3_nt: TGTGCCAGCAGCGTAGTGTCCTCGTCAACAGATACGCAGTATTTT; cdr3_aa: CASSVVSSSTDTQYF